This T cell receptor beta chain originates from a study of T cell responses to AZD1222 COVID-19 vaccine. Study-wide results and limits: Sampled repertoires all dated from after the peak T cell response.

Sequenced by immunoSEQ multiplex PCR; TCRdb stores in-frame clones only, minus some. The sample contains about 130,000 clones, 70% to 90% of which appear only once. As concerns this clone: Its antigen is unknown.

CDR3 length: 15 residues. V gave up 2 bases and J gave up 8 bases; unmatched junction bases: 4. From germline, CDR1 is MGHRA and CDR2 YSYEKL. The chain combines TRBV4-1 with TRBJ2-1, with 12 bases that match TRBD1. Source: peripheral blood, taken on day 0 of AZD1222 vaccination. The sequence derives from an adult in good health. The CDR3 nucleotides are TGCGCCAGCAGCCAAACCGGGACAGGGGGCCATGAGCAGTTCTTC. Its translation: CASSQTGTGGHEQFF.